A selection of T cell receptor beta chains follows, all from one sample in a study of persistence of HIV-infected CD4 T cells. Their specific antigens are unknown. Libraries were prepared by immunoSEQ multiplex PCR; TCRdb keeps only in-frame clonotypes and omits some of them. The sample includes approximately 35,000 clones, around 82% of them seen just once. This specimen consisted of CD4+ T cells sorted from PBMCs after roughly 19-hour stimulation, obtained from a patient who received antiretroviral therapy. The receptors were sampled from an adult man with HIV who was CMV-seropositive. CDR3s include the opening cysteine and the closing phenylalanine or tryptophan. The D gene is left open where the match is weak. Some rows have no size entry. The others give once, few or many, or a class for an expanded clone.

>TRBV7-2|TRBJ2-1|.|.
TGTGCCAGCAGCTTCCGAGACGTTAGAGAGCAGTTCTTC
CASSFRDVREQFF
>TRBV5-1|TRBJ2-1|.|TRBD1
TGCGCCAGCAGCCGGGACAGGGGTAGCCTCTACAATGAGCAGTTCTTC
CASSRDRGSLYNEQFF
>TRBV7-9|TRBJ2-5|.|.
TGTGCCAGCAGCTTATGGGAAGGGGATGTAGAGACCCAGTACTTC
CASSLWEGDVETQYF
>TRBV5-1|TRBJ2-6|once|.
TGCGCCAGCGACCGCGAGGGGGCTGGGGCCAACGTCCTGACTTTC
CASDREGAGANVLTF
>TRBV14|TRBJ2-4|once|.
TGTGCCAGCAGCCAATCCCCTTTATCGCCACGGCCGGCCAAAAACATTCAGTACTTC
CASSQSPLSPRPAKNIQYF
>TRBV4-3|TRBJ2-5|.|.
TGCGCCAGCAGCCAAGATTGGAGGATGCGAGAGACCCAGTACTTC
CASSQDWRMRETQYF
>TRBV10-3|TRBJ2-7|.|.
TGTGCCATCGAGAACAGGGTAACCAACGAGCAGTACTTC
CAIENRVTNEQYF
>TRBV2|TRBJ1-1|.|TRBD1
TGTGCCAGCAGCTTACAGGGGTTCAACACTGAAGCTTTCTTT
CASSLQGFNTEAFF
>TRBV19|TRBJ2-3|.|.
TGTGCCAGTAGTACCCCGGGATCGGCGAATACGCAGTATTTT
CASSTPGSANTQYF
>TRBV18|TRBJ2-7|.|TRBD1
TGTGCCAGCTCATCGCGACAGGGTTACTCCTACGAGCAGTACTTC
CASSSRQGYSYEQYF
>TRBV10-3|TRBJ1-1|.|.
TGTGCCATCAGTAACCCTGGATATCTGAACACTGAAGCTTTCTTT
CAISNPGYLNTEAFF
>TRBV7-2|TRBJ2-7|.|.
TGTGCCAGCAGCTTGTCAGGGGTCACCTACGAGCAGTACTTC
CASSLSGVTYEQYF
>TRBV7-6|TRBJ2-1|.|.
TGTGCCAGCAGCTTAGGAGCCGCCGGGGACACCTACAATGAGCAGTTCTTC
CASSLGAAGDTYNEQFF
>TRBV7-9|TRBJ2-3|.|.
TGTGCCAGCAGCTTAGGGGGTACGCAGTATTTT
CASSLGGTQYF
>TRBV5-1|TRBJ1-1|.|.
TGCGCCAGCAGCCGACCAGACAGGCAGAACACTGAAGCTTTCTTT
CASSRPDRQNTEAFF
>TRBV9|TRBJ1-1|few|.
TGTGCCAGCAGCGTAGGGCGACATTCTGAAGCTTTCTTT
CASSVGRHSEAFF
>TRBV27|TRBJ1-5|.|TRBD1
TGTGCCAGCAGCCCCCGTGACAGGGGGGGTCAGCCCCAGCATTTT
CASSPRDRGGQPQHF
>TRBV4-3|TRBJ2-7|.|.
TGCGCCAGCAGCCAAGATCCGATCCGAGGTGACGAGCAGTACTTC
CASSQDPIRGDEQYF
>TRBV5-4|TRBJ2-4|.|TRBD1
TGTGCCAGCACCAAAGACGGGACAGGAGCAAACATTCAGTACTTC
CASTKDGTGANIQYF
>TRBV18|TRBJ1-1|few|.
TGTGCCAGCTCACCCGGCGCAAACACTGAAGCTTTCTTT
CASSPGANTEAFF
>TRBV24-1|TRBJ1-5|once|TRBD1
TGTGCCACCAGTGACTCTTCCGGGACAGGGGTTCAGCCCCAGCATTTT
CATSDSSGTGVQPQHF
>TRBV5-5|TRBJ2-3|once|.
TGTGCCAGCAGCTCTAGGACTAGCACAGATACGCAGTATTTT
CASSSRTSTDTQYF
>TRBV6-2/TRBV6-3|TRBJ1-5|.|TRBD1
TGTGCCAGCAGCCGCAAAACAGGGGTCGTTGGCAGCAATCAGCCCCAGCATTTT
CASSRKTGVVGSNQPQHF
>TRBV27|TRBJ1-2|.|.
TGTGCCAGCACCCCTCGGGGGTCCTATGGCTACACCTTC
CASTPRGSYGYTF
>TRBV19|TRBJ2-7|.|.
TGTGCCAGTAGTATGGGGCGAGGGACCCCCTACGAGCAGTACTTC
CASSMGRGTPYEQYF
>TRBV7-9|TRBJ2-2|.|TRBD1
TGTGCCAGCAGCTTCGGACAGGGATTTTACACCGGGGAGCTGTTTTTT
CASSFGQGFYTGELFF
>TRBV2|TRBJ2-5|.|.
TGTGCCAGCAGTGACCCTCCTGTCGCGGAGACCCAGTACTTC
CASSDPPVAETQYF
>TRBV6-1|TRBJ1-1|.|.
TGTGCCAGCAGTGAAGCAGGGCGAGACACTGAAGCTTTCTTT
CASSEAGRDTEAFF
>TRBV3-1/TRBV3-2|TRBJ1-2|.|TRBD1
TGTGCCAGCAGCCACCTGGGACAGGTCTATGGCTACACCTTC
CASSHLGQVYGYTF
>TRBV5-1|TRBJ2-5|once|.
TGCGCCAGCAGCTTATATAAGGGTCTAGAGACCCAGTACTTC
CASSLYKGLETQYF
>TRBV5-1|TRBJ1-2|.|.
TGCGCCAGCAGCCTCCATAAGTCTAACTATGGCTACACCTTC
CASSLHKSNYGYTF
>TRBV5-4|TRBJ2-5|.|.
TGTGCCAGCAGCTCACAGGGAAGGGAGACCCAGTACTTC
CASSSQGRETQYF
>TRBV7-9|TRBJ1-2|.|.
TGTGCCAGCAGCTTAAATTATGGCTACACCTTC
CASSLNYGYTF
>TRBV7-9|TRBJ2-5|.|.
TGTGCCAGCAGCCTCGAGACCTTAAGGGGGGAGACCCAGTACTTC
CASSLETLRGETQYF
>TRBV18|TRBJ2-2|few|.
TGTGCCAGCTCACCACCGCAACGGAGGTCCGGGGAGCTGTTTTTT
CASSPPQRRSGELFF
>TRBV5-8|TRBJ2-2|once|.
TGTGCCAGCGCCAAGACAGCTATTACGAACACCGGGGAGCTGTTTTTT
CASAKTAITNTGELFF
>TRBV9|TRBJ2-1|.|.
TGTGCCAGCAGCGTAGCAACCTACAATGAGCAGTTCTTC
CASSVATYNEQFF
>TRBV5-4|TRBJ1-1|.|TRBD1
TGTGCCAGCAGCTTGGGGGGACAGTCCGTAGCCGAAGCTTTCTTT
CASSLGGQSVAEAFF
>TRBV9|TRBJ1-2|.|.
TGTGCCAGCAGCTTAACACCTACCCTTAGGTATGGCTACACCTTC
CASSLTPTLRYGYTF
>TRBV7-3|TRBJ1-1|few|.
TGTGCCAGCAGGGCTACTTGGAACACTGAAGCTTTCTTT
CASRATWNTEAFF
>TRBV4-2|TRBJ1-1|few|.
TGTGCCAGCAGCCAATCCCCAGGGTACGGAGCTTTCTTT
CASSQSPGYGAFF
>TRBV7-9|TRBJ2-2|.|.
TGTGCCAGCAGCCTCCCGGGGGCCGGGGAGCTGTTTTTT
CASSLPGAGELFF
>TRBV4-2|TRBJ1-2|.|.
TGTGCCAGCAGCCATGGTCTGATGACGGACTATGGCTACACCTTC
CASSHGLMTDYGYTF
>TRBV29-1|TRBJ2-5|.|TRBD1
TGCAGCGCTGGACAGGGTAGAGAGACCCAGTACTTC
CSAGQGRETQYF
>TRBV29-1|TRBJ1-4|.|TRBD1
TGCAGCGTTGAAGCCTGGACAGGGGGCCATGAAAAACTGTTTTTT
CSVEAWTGGHEKLFF
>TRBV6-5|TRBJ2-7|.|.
TGTGCCAGCAGTTGGGGTCCAAAGGAGCAGTACTTC
CASSWGPKEQYF
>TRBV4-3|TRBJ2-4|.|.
TGCGCCAGCAGCCAAGATAGAGGGGGGCTTGGGGCCAAAAACATTCAGTACTTC
CASSQDRGGLGAKNIQYF
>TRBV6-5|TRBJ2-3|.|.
TGTGCCAGCAGTCACTATACAGATACGCAGTATTTT
CASSHYTDTQYF
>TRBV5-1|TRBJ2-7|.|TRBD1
TGCGCCAGCAGCCCGGGGACAGGGGGGGAGCAGTACTTC
CASSPGTGGEQYF
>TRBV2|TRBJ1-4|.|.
TGTGCCAGCAGTTCGCCGGGGGGCCCAAATGAAAAACTGTTTTTT
CASSSPGGPNEKLFF
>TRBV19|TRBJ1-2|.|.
TGTGCCAGTAGCCCCTCAATTGGGGCAGGGGACGCAATCTATGGCTACACCTTC
CASSPSIGAGDAIYGYTF
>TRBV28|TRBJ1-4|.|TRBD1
TGTGCCAGCAGTGTAAGGCGCGGGGACAGGTCTAAACTGTTTTTT
CASSVRRGDRSKLFF
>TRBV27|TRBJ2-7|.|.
TGTGCCAGCAGTCGGGAACGGTGGACGGAGCAGTACTTC
CASSRERWTEQYF
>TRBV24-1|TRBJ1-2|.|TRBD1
TGTGCCACCAGTGATAGGACAGGGGACTATGGCTACACCTTC
CATSDRTGDYGYTF
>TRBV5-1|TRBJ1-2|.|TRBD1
TGCGCCAGCAGCTTAGGGGGCGCGAGCTATGGCTACACCTTC
CASSLGGASYGYTF
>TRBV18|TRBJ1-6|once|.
TGTGCCAGCTCACTCTTCCCAGAACCTAATTCACCCCTCCACTTT
CASSLFPEPNSPLHF
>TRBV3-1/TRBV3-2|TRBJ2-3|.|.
TGTGCCAGCAGCCAAGATCTCCTGTGGGATACGCAGTATTTT
CASSQDLLWDTQYF
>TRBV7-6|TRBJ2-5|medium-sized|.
TGTGCCAGCAGCTCCTCGGGACACTTAAACCAAGAGACCCAGTACTTC
CASSSSGHLNQETQYF